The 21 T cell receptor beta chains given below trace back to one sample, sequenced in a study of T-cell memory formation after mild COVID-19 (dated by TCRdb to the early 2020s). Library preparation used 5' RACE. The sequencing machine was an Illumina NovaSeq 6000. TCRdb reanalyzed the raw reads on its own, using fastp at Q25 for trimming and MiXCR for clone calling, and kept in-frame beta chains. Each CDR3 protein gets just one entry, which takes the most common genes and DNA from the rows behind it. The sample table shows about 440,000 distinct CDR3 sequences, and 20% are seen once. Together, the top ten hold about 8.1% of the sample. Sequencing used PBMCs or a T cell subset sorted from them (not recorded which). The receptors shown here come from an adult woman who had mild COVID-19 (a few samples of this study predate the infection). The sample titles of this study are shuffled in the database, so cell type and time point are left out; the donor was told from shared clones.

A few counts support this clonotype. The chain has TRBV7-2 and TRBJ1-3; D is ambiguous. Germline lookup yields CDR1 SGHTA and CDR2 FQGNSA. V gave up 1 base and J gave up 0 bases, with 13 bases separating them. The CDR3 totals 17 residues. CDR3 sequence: CASSLDVGPYSGNTIYF. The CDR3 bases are TGTGCCAGCAGCTTAGACGTTGGACCGTACTCTGGAAACACCATATATTTT.

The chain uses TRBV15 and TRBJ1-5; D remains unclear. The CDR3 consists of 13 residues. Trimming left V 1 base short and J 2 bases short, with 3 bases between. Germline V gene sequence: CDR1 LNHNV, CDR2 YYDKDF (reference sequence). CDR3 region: CATSRVGNQPQHF. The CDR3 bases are TGTGCCACCAGCAGAGTGGGCAATCAGCCCCAGCATTTT.

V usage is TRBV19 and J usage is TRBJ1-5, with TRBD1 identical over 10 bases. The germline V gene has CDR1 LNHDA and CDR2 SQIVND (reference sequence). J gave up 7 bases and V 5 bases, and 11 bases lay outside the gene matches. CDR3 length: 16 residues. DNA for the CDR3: TGTGCCAGTAGTTCGACAGGGGGCGCGGGAGGCCAGCCCCAGCATTTT. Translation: CASSSTGGAGGQPQHF.

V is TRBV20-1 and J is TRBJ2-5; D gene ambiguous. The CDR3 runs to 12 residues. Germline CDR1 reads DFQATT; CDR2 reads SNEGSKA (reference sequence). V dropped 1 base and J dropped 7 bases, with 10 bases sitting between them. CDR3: CSARATVGTQYF. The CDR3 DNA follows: TGCAGTGCTAGAGCCACGGTGGGGACCCAGTACTTC.

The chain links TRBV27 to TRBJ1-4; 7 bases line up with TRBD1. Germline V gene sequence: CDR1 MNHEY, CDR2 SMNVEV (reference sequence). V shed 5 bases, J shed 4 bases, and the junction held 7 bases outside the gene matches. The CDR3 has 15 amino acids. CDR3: CASSPWTGNNEKLFF. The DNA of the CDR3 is TGTGCCAGCAGTCCATGGACAGGCAATAATGAAAAACTGTTTTTT. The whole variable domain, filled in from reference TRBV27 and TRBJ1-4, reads EAQVTQNPRYLITVTGKKLTVTCSQNMNHEYMSWYRQDPGLGLRQIYYSMNVEVTDKGDVPEGYKVSRKEKRNFPLILESPSPNQTSLYFCASSPWTGNNEKLFFGSGTQLSVL.

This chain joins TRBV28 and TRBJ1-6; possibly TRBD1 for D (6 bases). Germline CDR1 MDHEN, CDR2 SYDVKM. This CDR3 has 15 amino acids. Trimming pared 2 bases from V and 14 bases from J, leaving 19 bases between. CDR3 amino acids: CASSLPTGTGWALHF. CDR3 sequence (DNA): TGTGCCAGCAGTTTACCTACAGGGACGGGCTGGGCCCTCCACTTT.

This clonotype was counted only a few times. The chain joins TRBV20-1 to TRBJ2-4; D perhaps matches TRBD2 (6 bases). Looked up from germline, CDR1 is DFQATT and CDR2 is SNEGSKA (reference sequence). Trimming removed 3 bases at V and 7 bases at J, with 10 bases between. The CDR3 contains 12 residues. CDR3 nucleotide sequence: TGCAGTGCTAGCGGGAGTACGAACATTCAGTACTTC. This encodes CSASGSTNIQYF.

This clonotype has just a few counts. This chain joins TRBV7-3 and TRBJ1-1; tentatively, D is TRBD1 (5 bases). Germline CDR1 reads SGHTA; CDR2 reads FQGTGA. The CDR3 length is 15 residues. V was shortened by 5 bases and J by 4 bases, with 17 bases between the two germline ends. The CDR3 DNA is TGTGCCAGCAGCCAGTTGGGGGGGACGGGCACTGAAGCTTTCTTT. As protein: CASSQLGGTGTEAFF.

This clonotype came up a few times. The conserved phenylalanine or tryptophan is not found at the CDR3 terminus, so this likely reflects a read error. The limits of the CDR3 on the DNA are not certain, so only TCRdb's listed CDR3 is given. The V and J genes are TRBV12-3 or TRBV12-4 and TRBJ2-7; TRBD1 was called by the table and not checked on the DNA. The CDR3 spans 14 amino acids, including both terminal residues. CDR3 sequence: CASQKNSGTGDVSL.

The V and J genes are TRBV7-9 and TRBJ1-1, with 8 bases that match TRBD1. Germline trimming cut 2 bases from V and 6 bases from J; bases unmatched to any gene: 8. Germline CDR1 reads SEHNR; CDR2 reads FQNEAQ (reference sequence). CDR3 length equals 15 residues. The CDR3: CASSLLAQGAAEAFF. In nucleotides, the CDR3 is TGTGCCAGCAGCTTATTAGCGCAGGGGGCGGCTGAAGCTTTCTTT.

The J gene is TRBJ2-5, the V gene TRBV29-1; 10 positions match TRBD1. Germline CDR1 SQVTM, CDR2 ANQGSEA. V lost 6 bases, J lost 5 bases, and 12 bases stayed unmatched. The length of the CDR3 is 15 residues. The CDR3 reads CSVESGTGAGETQYF. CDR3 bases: TGCAGCGTAGAGTCCGGGACAGGGGCGGGGGAGACCCAGTACTTC.

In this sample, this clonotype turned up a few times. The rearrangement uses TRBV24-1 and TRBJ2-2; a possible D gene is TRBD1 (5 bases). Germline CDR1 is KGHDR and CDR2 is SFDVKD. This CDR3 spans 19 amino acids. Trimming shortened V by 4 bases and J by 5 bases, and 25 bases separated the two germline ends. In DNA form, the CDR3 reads TGTGCCACCAGTGACCCCCGGCCTCTTGGGGCAGCTAAAACCGGGGAGCTGTTTTTT. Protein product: CATSDPRPLGAAKTGELFF.

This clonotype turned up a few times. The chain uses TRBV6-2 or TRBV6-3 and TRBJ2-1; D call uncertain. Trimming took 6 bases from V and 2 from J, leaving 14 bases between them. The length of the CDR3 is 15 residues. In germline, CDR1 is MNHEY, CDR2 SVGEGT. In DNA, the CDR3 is TGTGCCAGCAGATCGGCTCAGCCCCCCTACAATGAGCAGTTCTTC. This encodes CASRSAQPPYNEQFF.

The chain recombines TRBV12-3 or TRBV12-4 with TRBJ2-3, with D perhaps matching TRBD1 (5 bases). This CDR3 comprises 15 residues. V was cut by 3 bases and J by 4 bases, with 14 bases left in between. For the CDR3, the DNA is TGTGCCAGCAGTTTCTATCTGGGCAGGGCAGATACGCAGTATTTT. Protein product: CASSFYLGRADTQYF.

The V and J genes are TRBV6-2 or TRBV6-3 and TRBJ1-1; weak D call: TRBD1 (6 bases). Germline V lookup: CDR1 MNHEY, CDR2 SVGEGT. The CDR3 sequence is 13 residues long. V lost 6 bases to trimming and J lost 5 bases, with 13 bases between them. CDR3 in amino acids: CASSRGHPTEAFF. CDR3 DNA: TGTGCCAGCAGCCGGGGACATCCGACTGAAGCTTTCTTT.

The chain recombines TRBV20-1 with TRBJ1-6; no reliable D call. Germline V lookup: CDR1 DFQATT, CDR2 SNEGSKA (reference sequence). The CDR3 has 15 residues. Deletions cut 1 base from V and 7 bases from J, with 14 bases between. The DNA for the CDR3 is TGCAGTGCTAGAGTCAGGTCTTTGAACAATTCACCCCTCCACTTT. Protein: CSARVRSLNNSPLHF.

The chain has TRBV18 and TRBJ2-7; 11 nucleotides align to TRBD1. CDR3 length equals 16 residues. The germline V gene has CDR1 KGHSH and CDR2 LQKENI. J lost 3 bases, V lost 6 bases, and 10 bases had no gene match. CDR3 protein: CASSGTTGTGGYEQYF. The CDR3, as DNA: TGTGCCAGCTCGGGAACGACCGGGACAGGGGGCTACGAGCAGTACTTC.

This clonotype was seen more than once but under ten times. The CDR3 DNA reads TGCAGCGTTGAAGGTGGCGGCCACACAGATACGCAGTATTTT. Translation: CSVEGGGHTDTQYF. V is TRBV29-1 and J is TRBJ2-3, with no clear D. V was pared by 1 base and J by 2 bases, with 10 bases between. This CDR3 has 14 amino acids. Germline assignment: CDR1 SQVTM and CDR2 ANQGSEA.

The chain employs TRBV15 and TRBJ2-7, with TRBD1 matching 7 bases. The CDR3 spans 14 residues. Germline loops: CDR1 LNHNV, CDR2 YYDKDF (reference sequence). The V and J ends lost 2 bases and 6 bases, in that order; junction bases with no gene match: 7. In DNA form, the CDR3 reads TGTGCCACCAGCAGATTACGACAGGGTGGCGAGCAGTACTTC. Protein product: CATSRLRQGGEQYF.

This CDR3 reads CSARGGLGSYNEQFF. In DNA form, the CDR3 reads TGCAGTGCTAGAGGGGGACTAGGCAGCTACAATGAGCAGTTCTTC. This chain uses TRBV20-1 with TRBJ2-1; 8 bases agree with TRBD2. With V trimmed by 1 base and J by 3 bases, 5 bases remained unmatched. Germline CDR1 reads DFQATT; CDR2 reads SNEGSKA (reference sequence). The CDR3 has 15 residues.

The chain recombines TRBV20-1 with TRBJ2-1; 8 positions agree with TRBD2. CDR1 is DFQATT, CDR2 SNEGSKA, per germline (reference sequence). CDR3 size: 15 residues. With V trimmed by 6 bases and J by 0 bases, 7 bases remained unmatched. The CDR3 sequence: CSADSGGISYNEQFF. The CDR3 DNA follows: TGCAGTGCGGACTCGGGGGGGATCTCCTACAATGAGCAGTTCTTC.